The 8 T cell receptor beta chains given below trace back to one sample, sequenced in a study of shared clonotypes between healthy human individuals. Some clones are missing from TCRdb's copy, which holds only in-frame ones; the method was immunoSEQ multiplex PCR. The sample has around 720,000 clones; around 73% are singletons. Sequencing used memory CD4+ T cells sorted from blood. Subset here: CD45RA-negative fraction. Receptors originate from a woman younger than 45 in good health.

The chain is built from TRBV18 and TRBJ2-2; weak D call: TRBD1 (7 bases). Germline V gives CDR1 KGHSH, CDR2 LQKENI. The CDR3 is 15 amino acids. The ends were cut back, 8 bases at V and 6 bases at J, with 19 bases in the middle. The CDR3 DNA is TGTGCCAGCCCACGCCAGGGGGGTGCGGCCGGGGAGCTGTTTTTT. Residues: CASPRQGGAAGELFF.

This clone was seen a single time. The chain joins TRBV13 to TRBJ2-3, with a tentative D call TRBD1 (5 bases). CDR1 PRHDT and CDR2 FYEKMQ come from the germline V gene (reference sequence). Trimming took off 3 bases at V and 2 bases at J, with 15 bases between the two ends. CDR3 length: 16 amino acids. The CDR3 loop reads CASSFEKKGFTDTQYF. The CDR3 nucleotides are TGTGCCAGCAGCTTTGAGAAAAAGGGGTTCACAGATACGCAGTATTTT.

This clone was detected a few times. The rearrangement uses TRBV2 and TRBJ1-4; D perhaps matches TRBD1 (6 bases). Trimming took 6 bases from V and 4 from J, leaving 12 bases between them. The CDR3 totals 14 residues. Germline V lookup: CDR1 SNHLY, CDR2 FYNNEI. CDR3 in amino acids: CASREQGFNEKLFF. In DNA, the CDR3 is TGTGCCAGCAGGGAACAGGGTTTTAATGAAAAACTGTTTTTT.

This rearrangement joins TRBV5-1 to TRBJ1-5; D unresolved. Trimming removed 1 base at V and 3 bases at J, with 11 bases between. The CDR3 extends over 15 amino acids. The germline V gene encodes CDR1 SGHRS and CDR2 YFSETQ. CDR3 DNA: TGCGCCAGCAGCTTGAGTCCTCAGACCAATCAGCCCCAGCATTTT. It specifies CASSLSPQTNQPQHF. The whole variable domain, remainder taken from reference TRBV5-1 and TRBJ1-5, is KAGVTQTPRYLIKTRGQQVTLSCSPISGHRSVSWYQQTPGQGLQFLFEYFSETQRNKGNFPGRFSGRQFSNSRSEMNVSTLELGDSALYLCASSLSPQTNQPQHFGDGTRLSIL.

This CDR3 is CAWSTTDTQYF. The CDR3 DNA reads TGTGCCTGGAGTACCACAGATACGCAGTATTTT. V and J are TRBV30 and TRBJ2-3; no reliable D call. Trimming cost V 2 bases and J 2 bases, with 2 bases left between them. The CDR3 sequence is 11 residues long. From germline, CDR1 is GTSNPN and CDR2 SVGIG (reference sequence). The variable domain in full, with the rest retrieved from reference TRBV30 and TRBJ2-3, is SQTIHQWPATLVQPVGSPLSLECTVEGTSNPNLYWYRQAAGRGLQLLFYSVGIGQISSEVPQNLSASRPQDRQFILSSKKLLLSDSGFYLCAWSTTDTQYFGPGTRLTVL.

V is TRBV7-9 and J is TRBJ2-7; TRBD2 matches 8 bases. This CDR3 is built from 13 residues. Germline CDR1 is SEHNR and CDR2 is FQNEAQ (reference sequence). With V trimmed by 3 bases and J by 3 bases, 1 base remained unmatched. The CDR3 nucleotides read TGTGCCAGCAGCTTTACTAGCGGCTACGAGCAGTACTTC. Translation gives CASSFTSGYEQYF.

The gene calls are TRBV7-8 and TRBJ1-5, with no clear D. Germline V gives CDR1 SGHVS, CDR2 FQNEAQ. The CDR3 length is 16 residues. Trimming took 1 base from V and 0 from J, leaving 10 bases between them. In DNA, the CDR3 is TGTGCCAGCAGCTTAGAAGGGCAGAATAGCAATCAGCCCCAGCATTTT. This sequence encodes CASSLEGQNSNQPQHF.

The chain recombines TRBV25-1 with TRBJ2-3; TRBD2 matches at 12 bases. Germline assignment: CDR1 MGHDK and CDR2 SYGVNS. CDR3 length: 18 amino acids. Unmatched junction bases numbered 7, after V lost 1 base and J lost 2 bases. CDR3 protein: CASSESGASGRATDTQYF. Written as DNA, the CDR3 is TGTGCCAGCAGTGAATCGGGGGCTAGCGGGAGGGCCACAGATACGCAGTATTTT.